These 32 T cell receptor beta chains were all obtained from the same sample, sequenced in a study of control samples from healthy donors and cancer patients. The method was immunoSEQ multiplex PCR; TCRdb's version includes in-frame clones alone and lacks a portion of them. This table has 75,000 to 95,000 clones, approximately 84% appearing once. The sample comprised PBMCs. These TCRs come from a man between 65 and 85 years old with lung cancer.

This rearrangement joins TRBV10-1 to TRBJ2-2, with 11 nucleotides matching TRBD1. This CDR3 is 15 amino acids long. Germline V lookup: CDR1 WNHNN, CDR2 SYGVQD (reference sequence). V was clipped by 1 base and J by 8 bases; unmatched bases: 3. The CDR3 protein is CASSEWTGGKGELFF. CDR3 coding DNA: TGCGCCAGCAGTGAGTGGACAGGGGGCAAGGGGGAGCTGTTTTTT.

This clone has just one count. CDR3: CAISEASGSYEQYF. In DNA, the CDR3 is TGTGCCATCAGTGAGGCTAGCGGATCCTACGAGCAGTACTTC. The V call is TRBV10-3, the J call TRBJ2-7; 7 bases align to TRBD2. The CDR3 extends over 14 amino acids. After removal of 2 bases from V and 1 base from J, the junction contained 2 bases not matched to a gene. Germline V CDR1 and CDR2: ENHRY, SYGVKD.

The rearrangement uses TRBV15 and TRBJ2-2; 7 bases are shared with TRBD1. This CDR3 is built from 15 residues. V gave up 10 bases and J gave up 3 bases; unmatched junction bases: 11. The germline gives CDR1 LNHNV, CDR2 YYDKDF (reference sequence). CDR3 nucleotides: TGTGCCATCAGAGGGGGCGATCGAGACACCGGGGAGCTGTTTTTT. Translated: CAIRGGDRDTGELFF. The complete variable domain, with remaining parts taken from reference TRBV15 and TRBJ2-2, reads DAMVIQNPRYQVTQFGKPVTLSCSQTLNHNVMYWYQQKSSQAPKLLFHYYDKDFNNEADTPDNFQSRRPNTSFCFLDIRSPGLGDTAMYLCAIRGGDRDTGELFFGEGSRLTVL.

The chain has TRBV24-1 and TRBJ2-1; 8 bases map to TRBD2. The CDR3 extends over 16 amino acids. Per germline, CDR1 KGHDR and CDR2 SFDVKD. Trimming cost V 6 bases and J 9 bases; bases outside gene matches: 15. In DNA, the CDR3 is TGTGCCACCAGTTTCCGGGGGGGACCCGAGGGGAGTGAGCAGTTCTTC. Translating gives CATSFRGGPEGSEQFF.

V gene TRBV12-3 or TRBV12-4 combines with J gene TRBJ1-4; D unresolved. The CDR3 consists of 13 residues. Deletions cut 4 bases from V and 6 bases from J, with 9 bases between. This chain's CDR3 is CASSSNVDEKLFF. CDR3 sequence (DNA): TGTGCCAGCAGTTCAAACGTGGATGAAAAACTGTTTTTT.

The CDR3 loop is CASSGLRGGSEMNTEAFF. The CDR3 DNA reads as TGTGCCAGCAGCGGGCTGCGTGGGGGGTCGGAGATGAACACTGAAGCTTTCTTT. The rearrangement joins TRBV9 to TRBJ1-1; perhaps TRBD1 as D (5 bases). V lost 3 bases, J lost 0 bases, and 21 bases lay in between. The germline V gene has CDR1 SGDLS and CDR2 YYNGEE. CDR3 size: 18 residues.

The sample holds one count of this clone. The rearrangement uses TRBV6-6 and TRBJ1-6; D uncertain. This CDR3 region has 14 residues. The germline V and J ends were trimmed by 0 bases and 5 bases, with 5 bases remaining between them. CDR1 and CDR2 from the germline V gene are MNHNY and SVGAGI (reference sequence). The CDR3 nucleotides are TGTGCCAGCAGTTACTCCGGGAATAATTCACCCCTCCACTTT. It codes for CASSYSGNNSPLHF.

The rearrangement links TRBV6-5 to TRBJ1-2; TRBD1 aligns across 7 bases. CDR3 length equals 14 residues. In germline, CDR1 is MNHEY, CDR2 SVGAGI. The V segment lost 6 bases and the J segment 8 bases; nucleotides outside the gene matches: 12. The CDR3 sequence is CASRPIGDRGGYTF. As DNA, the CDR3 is TGTGCCAGCAGGCCGATAGGGGACAGAGGCGGCTACACCTTC.

The CDR3, as DNA: TGCGCCAGCGGGGGACAGGGGGCGCTGAGGTTCAATCAGCCCCAGCATTTT. Translating gives CASGGQGALRFNQPQHF. The V and J genes are TRBV10-1 and TRBJ1-5; 12 nucleotides match TRBD1. Per germline, CDR1 WNHNN and CDR2 SYGVQD (reference sequence). The CDR3 spans 17 residues. J lost 3 bases, V lost 8 bases, and 11 bases had no gene match.

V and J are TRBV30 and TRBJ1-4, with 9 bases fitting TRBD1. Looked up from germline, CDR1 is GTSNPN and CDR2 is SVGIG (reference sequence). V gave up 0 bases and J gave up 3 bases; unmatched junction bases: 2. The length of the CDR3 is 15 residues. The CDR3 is CAWSVDRGSNEKLFF. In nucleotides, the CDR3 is TGTGCCTGGAGTGTCGACAGGGGGTCTAATGAAAAACTGTTTTTT.

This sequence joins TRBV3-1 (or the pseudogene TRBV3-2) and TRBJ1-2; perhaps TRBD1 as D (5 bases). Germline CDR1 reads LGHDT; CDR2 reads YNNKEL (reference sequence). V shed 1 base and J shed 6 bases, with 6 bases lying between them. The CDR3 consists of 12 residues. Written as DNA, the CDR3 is TGTGCCAGCAGCCAAGCAGGGCATGGCTACACCTTC. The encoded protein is CASSQAGHGYTF.

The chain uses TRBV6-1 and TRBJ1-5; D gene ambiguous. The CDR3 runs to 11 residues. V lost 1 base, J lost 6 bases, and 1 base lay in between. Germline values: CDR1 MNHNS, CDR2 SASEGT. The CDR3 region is CASSEVQPQHF. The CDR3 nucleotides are TGTGCCAGCAGTGAAGTTCAGCCCCAGCATTTT.

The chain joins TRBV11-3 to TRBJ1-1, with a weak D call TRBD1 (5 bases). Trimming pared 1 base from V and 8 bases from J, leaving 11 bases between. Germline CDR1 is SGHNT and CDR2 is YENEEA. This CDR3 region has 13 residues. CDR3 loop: CASSLVDDSEAFF. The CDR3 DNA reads TGTGCCAGCAGCTTAGTTGATGACAGCGAAGCTTTCTTT.

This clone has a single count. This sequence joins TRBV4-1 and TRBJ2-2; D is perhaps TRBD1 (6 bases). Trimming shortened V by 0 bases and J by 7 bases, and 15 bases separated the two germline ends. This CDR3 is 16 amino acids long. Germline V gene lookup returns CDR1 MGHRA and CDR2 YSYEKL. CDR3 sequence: CASSQDMNRAGGELFF. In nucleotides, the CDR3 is TGCGCCAGCAGCCAAGATATGAACAGGGCGGGCGGGGAGCTGTTTTTT.

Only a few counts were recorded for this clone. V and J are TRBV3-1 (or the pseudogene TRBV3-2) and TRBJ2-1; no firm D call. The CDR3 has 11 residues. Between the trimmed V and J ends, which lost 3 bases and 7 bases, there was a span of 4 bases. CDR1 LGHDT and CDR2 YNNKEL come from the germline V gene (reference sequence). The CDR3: CASSHGNEQFF. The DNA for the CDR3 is TGTGCCAGCAGCCACGGAAATGAGCAGTTCTTC.

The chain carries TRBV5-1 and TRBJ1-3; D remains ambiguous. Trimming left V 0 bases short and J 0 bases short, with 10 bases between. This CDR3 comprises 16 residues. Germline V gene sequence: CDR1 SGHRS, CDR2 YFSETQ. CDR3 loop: CASSLAGRDSGNTIYF. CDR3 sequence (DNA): TGCGCCAGCAGCTTGGCAGGCCGCGACTCTGGAAACACCATATATTTT.

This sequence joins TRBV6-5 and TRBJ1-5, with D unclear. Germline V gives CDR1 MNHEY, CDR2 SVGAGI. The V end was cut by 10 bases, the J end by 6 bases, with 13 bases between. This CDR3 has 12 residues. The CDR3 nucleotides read TGTGCCACCGTGGGCAGCGGTCAGCCCCAGCATTTT. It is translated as CATVGSGQPQHF.

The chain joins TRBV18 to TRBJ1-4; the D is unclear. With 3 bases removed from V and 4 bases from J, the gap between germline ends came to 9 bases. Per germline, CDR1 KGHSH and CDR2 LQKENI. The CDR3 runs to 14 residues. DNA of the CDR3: TGTGCCAGCTCACCTGGATTCGGTAATGAAAAACTGTTTTTT. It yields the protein CASSPGFGNEKLFF.

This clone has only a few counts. The CDR3 is CASSEGWEVIQPQHF. The CDR3 DNA is TGTGCCAGCAGTGAAGGGTGGGAGGTAATACAGCCCCAGCATTTT. The gene calls are TRBV6-1 and TRBJ1-5; D is unresolved. Germline V gives CDR1 MNHNS, CDR2 SASEGT. Between the trimmed V and J ends, which lost 1 base and 7 bases, there was a span of 14 bases. There are 15 residues in the CDR3.

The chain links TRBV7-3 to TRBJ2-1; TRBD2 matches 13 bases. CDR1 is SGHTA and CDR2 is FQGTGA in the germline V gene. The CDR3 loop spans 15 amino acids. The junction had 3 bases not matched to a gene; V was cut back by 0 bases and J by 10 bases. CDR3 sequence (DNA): TGTGCCAGCAGCTTAACCGGGACTAGCGGGGCAGAGCAGTTCTTC. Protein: CASSLTGTSGAEQFF.

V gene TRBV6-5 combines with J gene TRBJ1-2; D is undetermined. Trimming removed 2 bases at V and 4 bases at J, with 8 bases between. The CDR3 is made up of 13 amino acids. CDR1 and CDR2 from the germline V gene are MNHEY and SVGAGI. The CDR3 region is CASSYNFGYGYTF. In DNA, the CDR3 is TGTGCCAGCAGTTACAACTTTGGCTATGGCTACACCTTC.

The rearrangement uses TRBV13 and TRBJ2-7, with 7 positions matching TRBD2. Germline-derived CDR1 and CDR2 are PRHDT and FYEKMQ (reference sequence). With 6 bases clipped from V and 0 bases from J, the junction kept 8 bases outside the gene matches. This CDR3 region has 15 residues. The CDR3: CASSSTSLSSYEQYF. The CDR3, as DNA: TGTGCCAGCAGTTCGACTAGCCTGAGCTCCTACGAGCAGTACTTC.

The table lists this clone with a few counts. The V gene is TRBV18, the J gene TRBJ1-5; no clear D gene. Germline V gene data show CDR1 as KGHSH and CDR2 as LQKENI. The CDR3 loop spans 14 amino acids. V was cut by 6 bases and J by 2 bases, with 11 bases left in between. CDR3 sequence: CASSDRRGNQPQHF. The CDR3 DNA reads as TGTGCCAGCTCCGATCGGAGGGGCAATCAGCCCCAGCATTTT.

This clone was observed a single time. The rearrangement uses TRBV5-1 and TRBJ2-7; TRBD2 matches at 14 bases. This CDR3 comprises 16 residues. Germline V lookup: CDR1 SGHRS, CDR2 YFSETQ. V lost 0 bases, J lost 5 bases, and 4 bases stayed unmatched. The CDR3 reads CASSLEGTSGGDEQYF. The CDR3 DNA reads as TGCGCCAGCAGCTTGGAAGGGACTAGCGGGGGCGACGAGCAGTACTTC.

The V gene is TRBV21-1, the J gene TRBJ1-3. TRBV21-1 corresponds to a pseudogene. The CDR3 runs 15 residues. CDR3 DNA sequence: TGTGCCAGCAGCAAAGAGGCGGCCACTGGAAACACCATATATTTT. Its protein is CASSKEAATGNTIYF.

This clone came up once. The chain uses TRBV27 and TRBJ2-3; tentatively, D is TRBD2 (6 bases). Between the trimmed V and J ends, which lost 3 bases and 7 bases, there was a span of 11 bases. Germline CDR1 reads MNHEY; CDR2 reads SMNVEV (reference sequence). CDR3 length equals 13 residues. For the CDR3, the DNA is TGTGCCAGCAGTTTGGCCGGAGGGAATACGCAGTATTTT. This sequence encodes CASSLAGGNTQYF.

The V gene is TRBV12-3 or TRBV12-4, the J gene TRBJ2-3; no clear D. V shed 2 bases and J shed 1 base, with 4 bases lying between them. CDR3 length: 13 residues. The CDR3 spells CASSLSGTDTQYF. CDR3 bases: TGTGCCAGCAGTTTATCCGGCACAGATACGCAGTATTTT.

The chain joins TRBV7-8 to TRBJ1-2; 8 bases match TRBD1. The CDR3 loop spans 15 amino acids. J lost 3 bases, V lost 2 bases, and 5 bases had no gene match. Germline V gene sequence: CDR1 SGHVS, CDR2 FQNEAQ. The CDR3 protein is CASSLRQQGDYGYTF. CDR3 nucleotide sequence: TGTGCCAGCAGCTTACGTCAACAGGGGGACTATGGCTACACCTTC.

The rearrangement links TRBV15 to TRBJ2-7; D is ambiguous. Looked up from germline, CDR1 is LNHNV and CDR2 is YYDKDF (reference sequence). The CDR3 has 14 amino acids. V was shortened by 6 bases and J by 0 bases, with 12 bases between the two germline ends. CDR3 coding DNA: TGTGCCACCAGTAACACGGAGAGCTCCTACGAGCAGTACTTC. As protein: CATSNTESSYEQYF.

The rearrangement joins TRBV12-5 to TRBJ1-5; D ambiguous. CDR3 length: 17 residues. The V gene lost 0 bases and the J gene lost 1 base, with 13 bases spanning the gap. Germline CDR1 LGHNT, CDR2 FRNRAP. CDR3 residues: CASGLVNRQRSNQPQHF. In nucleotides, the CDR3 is TGTGCTAGTGGTTTGGTAAATCGTCAGAGGAGCAATCAGCCCCAGCATTTT.

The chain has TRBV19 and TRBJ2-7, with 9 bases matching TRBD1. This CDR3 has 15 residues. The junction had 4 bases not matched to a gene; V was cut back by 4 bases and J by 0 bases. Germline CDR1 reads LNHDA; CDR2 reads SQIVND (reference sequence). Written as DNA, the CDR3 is TGTGCCAGTAGTACCCCGGGACAGGGCTCCTACGAGCAGTACTTC. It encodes CASSTPGQGSYEQYF.

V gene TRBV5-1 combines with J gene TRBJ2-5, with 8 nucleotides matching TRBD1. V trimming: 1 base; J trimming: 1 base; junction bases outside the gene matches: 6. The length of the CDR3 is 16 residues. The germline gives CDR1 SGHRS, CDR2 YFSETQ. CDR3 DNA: TGCGCCAGCAGCTTGAGCCAGGGGGCCCTCCAAGAGACCCAGTACTTC. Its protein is CASSLSQGALQETQYF.